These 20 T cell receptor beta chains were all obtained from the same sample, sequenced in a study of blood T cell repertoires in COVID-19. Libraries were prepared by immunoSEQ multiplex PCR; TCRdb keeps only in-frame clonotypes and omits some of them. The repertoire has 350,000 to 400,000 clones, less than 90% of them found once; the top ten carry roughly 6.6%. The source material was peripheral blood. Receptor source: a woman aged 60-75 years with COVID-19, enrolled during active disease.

Here the CDR3 reads CASSKDGLGTEAFF. The CDR3, as DNA: TGTGCCAGTAGCAAGGACGGACTGGGCACTGAAGCTTTCTTT. This chain links TRBV19 with TRBJ1-1; D ambiguous. Looked up from germline, CDR1 is LNHDA and CDR2 is SQIVND (reference sequence). The V gene lost 6 bases and the J gene lost 4 bases, with 15 bases spanning the gap. The CDR3 loop spans 14 amino acids.

The CDR3 region has the DNA TGCGCCAGCAGCCAAGATGTTACTAGCGGGGGGAGAACAGATACGCAGTATTTT. Translating gives CASSQDVTSGGRTDTQYF. The J gene is TRBJ2-3, the V gene TRBV4-1, with 12 positions matching TRBD2. CDR1 is MGHRA, CDR2 YSYEKL, per germline. The trim removed 0 bases at V and 3 bases at J, leaving 7 bases unmatched. There are 18 residues in the CDR3.

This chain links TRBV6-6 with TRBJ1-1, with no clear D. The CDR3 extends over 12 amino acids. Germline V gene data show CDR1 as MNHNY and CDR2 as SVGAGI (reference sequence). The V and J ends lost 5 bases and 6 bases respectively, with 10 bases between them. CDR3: CASSAAVPEAFF. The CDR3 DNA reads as TGTGCCAGCAGTGCCGCAGTTCCTGAAGCTTTCTTT.

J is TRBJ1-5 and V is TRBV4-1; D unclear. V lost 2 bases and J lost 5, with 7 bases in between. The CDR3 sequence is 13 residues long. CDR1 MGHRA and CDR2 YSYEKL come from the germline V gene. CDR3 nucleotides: TGCGCCAGCAGCCAAAATTTAGATCAGCCCCAGCATTTT. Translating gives CASSQNLDQPQHF.

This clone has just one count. CDR3 in amino acids: CASRPGLAGEETQYF. The CDR3, as DNA: TGTGCCAGCAGACCAGGACTAGCGGGGGAAGAGACCCAGTACTTC. The chain joins TRBV6-5 to TRBJ2-5; TRBD2 matches at 13 bases. CDR3 length: 15 amino acids. V lost 6 bases to trimming and J lost 3 bases; unmatched junction nucleotides: 4. Germline loops: CDR1 MNHEY, CDR2 SVGAGI.

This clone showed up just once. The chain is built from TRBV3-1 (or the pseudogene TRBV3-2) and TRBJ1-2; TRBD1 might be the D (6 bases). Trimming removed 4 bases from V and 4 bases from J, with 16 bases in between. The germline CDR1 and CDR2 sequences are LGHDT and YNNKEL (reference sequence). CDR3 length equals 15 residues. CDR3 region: CASSPLVGGRYGYTF. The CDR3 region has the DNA TGTGCCAGCAGCCCCTTGGTGGGGGGGCGCTATGGCTACACCTTC.

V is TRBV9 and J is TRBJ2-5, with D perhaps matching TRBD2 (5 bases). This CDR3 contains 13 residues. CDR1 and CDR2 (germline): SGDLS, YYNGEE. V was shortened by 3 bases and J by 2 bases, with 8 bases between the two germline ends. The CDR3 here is CASSAPGQETQYF. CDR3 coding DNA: TGTGCCAGCAGCGCCCCGGGACAAGAGACCCAGTACTTC.

The CDR3 coding sequence is TGTGCCAGCCGGTACACTGGACTAGTTGACGATGAGCAGTTCTTC. This sequence encodes CASRYTGLVDDEQFF. This sequence joins TRBV2 and TRBJ2-1; 7 nucleotides match TRBD2. The CDR3 consists of 15 residues. V gave up 8 bases and J gave up 8 bases; unmatched junction bases: 15. Germline V CDR1 and CDR2: SNHLY, FYNNEI.

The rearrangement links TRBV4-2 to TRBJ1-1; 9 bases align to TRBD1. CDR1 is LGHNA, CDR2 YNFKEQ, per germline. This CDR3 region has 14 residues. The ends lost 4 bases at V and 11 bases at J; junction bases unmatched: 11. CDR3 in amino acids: CASSLDRTGGRAFF. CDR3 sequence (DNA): TGTGCCAGCAGCCTCGATCGAACAGGGGGCCGGGCTTTCTTT.

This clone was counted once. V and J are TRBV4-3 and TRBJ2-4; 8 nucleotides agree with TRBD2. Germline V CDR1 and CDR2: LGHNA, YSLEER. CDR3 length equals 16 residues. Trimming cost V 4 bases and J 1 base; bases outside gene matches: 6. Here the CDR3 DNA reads TGCGCCAGCAGCCCGGGACTAGGCGGGGCCAAAAACATTCAGTACTTC. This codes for CASSPGLGGAKNIQYF.

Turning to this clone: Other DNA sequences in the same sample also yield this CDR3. CDR3: CSVREGDYGYTF. In DNA, the CDR3 is TGCAGCGTTAGGGAGGGGGACTATGGCTACACCTTC. This chain joins TRBV29-1 and TRBJ1-2; D might be TRBD1 (6 bases). Germline V lookup: CDR1 SQVTM, CDR2 ANQGSEA. V was shortened by 5 bases and J by 3 bases, with 10 bases between the two germline ends. This CDR3 spans 12 amino acids.

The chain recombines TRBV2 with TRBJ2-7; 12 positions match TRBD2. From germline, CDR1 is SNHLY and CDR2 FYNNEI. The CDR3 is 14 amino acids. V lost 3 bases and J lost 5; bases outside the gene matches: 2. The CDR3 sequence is CASSDGLAGNEQYF. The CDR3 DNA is TGTGCCAGCAGTGACGGACTAGCGGGGAACGAGCAGTACTTC.

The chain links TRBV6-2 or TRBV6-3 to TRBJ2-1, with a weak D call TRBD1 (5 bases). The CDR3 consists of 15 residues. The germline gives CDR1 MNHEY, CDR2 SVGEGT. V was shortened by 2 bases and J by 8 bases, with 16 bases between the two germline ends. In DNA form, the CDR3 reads TGTGCCAGCAGTTACGTGACTGGGGCATCACATGAGCAGTTCTTC. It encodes CASSYVTGASHEQFF.

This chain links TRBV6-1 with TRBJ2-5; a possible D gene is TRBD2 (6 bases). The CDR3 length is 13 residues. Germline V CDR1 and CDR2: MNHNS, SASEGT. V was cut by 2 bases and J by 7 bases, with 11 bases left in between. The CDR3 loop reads CASSERERVTQYF. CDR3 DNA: TGTGCCAGCAGTGAACGGGAGAGGGTGACCCAGTACTTC.

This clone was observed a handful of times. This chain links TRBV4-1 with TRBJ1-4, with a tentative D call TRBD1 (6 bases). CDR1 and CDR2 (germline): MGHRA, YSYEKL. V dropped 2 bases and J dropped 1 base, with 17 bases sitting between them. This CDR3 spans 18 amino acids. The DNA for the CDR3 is TGCGCCAGCAGCCAAAAAAGGGGGGGGTTAGGAACTAATGAAAAACTGTTTTTT. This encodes CASSQKRGGLGTNEKLFF.

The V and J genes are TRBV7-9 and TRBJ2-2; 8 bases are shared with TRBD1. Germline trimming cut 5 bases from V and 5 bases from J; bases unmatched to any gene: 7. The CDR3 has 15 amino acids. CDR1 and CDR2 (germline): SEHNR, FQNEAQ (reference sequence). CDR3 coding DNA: TGTGCCAGCAGCCAAGGACAGGGATATACCGGGGAGCTGTTTTTT. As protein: CASSQGQGYTGELFF.

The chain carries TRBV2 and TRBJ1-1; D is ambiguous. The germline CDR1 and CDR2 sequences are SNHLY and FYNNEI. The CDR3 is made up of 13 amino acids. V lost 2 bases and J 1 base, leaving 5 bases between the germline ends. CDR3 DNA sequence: TGTGCCAGCAGTGAAACGGGGAACACTGAAGCTTTCTTT. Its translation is CASSETGNTEAFF.

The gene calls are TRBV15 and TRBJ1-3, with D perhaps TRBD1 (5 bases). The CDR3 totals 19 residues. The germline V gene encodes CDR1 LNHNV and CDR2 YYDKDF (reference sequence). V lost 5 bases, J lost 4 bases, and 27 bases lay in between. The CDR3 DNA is TGTGCCACCAGCTCCCGGGACTTAGTGGGCCGCTCTCCAGGAAACACCATATATTTT. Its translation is CATSSRDLVGRSPGNTIYF.

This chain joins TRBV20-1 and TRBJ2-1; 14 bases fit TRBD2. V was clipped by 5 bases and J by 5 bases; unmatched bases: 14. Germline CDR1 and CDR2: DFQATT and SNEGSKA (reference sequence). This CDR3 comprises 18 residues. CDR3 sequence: CSARDNRLAGGNHNEQFF. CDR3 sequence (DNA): TGCAGTGCTCGTGATAACCGACTAGCGGGGGGGAATCACAATGAGCAGTTCTTC.

The CDR3, as DNA: TGCAGTGCTAGTGCGAGCAGGGGCCTCACAGATACGCAGTATTTT. Its protein product is CSASASRGLTDTQYF. The chain uses TRBV20-1 and TRBJ2-3, with D possibly TRBD1 on 6 matching bases. The CDR3 sequence is 15 residues long. From germline, CDR1 is DFQATT and CDR2 SNEGSKA (reference sequence). V was clipped by 3 bases and J by 2 bases, with 15 bases between them.